One and the same sample provided the 4 T cell receptor beta chains below, sequenced in a study of radiation and T cells in renal cell carcinoma. Clones were read by immunoSEQ multiplex PCR, and TCRdb kept only the in-frame ones, dropping some. The sample consists of 100,000 to 150,000 clones, 88% of them appearing once. Time point specified: blood 2 weeks post-SBRT. Treatment reported: 15 Gy SBRT to primary tumor, nephrectomy 4 weeks later. The sample here was blood, taken from a patient whose treatment included radiotherapy and nephrectomy. Receptor source: a woman in her sixties or seventies with renal cell carcinoma.

This chain uses TRBV4-1 with TRBJ1-1; D perhaps matches TRBD1 (5 bases). Germline V gives CDR1 MGHRA, CDR2 YSYEKL. This CDR3 region has 15 residues. Trimming removed 3 bases from V and 4 bases from J, with 15 bases in between. The CDR3 loop reads CASSHRSTGGTEAFF. The CDR3, as DNA: TGCGCCAGCAGCCATCGCTCCACGGGGGGCACTGAAGCTTTCTTT.

J is TRBJ2-5 and V is TRBV29-1; weak D call: TRBD1 (6 bases). V was pared by 8 bases and J by 1 base, with 14 bases between. This CDR3 spans 13 amino acids. From germline, CDR1 is SQVTM and CDR2 ANQGSEA. CDR3 loop: CSTRQGSQETQYF. Written as DNA, the CDR3 is TGCAGCACAAGGCAGGGGAGCCAAGAGACCCAGTACTTC.

The chain links TRBV7-2 to TRBJ1-5; D remains ambiguous. Germline-derived CDR1 and CDR2 are SGHTA and FQGNSA. Trimming shortened V by 1 base and J by 6 bases, and 4 bases separated the two germline ends. CDR3 length equals 12 residues. The CDR3 region has the DNA TGTGCCAGCAGCTTAGACACTCAGCCCCAGCATTTT. This translates into CASSLDTQPQHF.

This clone was detected only once. The J gene is TRBJ2-5, the V gene TRBV19; 7 bases are a match to TRBD2. Per the germline V gene, CDR1 is LNHDA and CDR2 is SQIVND (reference sequence). The J segment lost 1 base and the V segment lost 5 bases, leaving 7 bases of the junction unmatched. The CDR3 is 15 residues long. CDR3 coding DNA: TGTGCCAGTAGTTCTGGGACTACTCCCCAAGAGACCCAGTACTTC. It encodes CASSSGTTPQETQYF.